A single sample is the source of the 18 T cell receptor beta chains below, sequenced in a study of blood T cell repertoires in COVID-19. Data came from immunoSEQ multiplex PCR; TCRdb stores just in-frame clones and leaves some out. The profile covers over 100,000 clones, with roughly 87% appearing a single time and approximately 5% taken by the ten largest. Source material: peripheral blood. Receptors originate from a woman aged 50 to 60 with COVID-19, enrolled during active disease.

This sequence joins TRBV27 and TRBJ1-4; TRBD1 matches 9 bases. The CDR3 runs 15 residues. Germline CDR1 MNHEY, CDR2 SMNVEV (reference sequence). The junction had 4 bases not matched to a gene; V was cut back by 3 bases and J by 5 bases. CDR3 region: CASSFSGTGNEKLFF. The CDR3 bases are TGTGCCAGCAGTTTTTCCGGGACAGGGAATGAAAAACTGTTTTTT.

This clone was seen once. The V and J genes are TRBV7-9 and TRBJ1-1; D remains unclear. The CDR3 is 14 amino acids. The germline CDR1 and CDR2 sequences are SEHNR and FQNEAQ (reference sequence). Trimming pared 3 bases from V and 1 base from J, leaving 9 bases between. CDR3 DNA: TGTGCCAGCAGCTTGAACAGCCGGAACACTGAAGCTTTCTTT. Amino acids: CASSLNSRNTEAFF. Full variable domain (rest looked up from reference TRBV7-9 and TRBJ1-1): DTGVSQNPRHKITKRGQNVTFRCDPISEHNRLYWYRQTLGQGPEFLTYFQNEAQLEKSRLLSDRFSAERPKGSFSTLEIQRTEQGDSAMYLCASSLNSRNTEAFFGQGTRLTVV.

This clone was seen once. The DNA of the CDR3 is TGTGCCAGCAGTTTACAGGTTAATGAAAAACTGTTTTTT. Amino acids: CASSLQVNEKLFF. The chain has TRBV12-3 or TRBV12-4 and TRBJ1-4; D is unresolved. This CDR3 has 13 amino acids. V was trimmed by 2 bases and J by 4 bases, leaving 5 bases between them.

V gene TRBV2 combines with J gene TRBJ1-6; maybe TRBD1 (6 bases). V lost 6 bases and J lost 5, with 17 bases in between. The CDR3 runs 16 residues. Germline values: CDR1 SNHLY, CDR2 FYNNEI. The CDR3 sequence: CASRQGRGGNNSPLHF. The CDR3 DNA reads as TGTGCCAGCAGACAGGGCCGTGGGGGTAATAATTCACCCCTCCACTTT.

CDR3 sequence reads: CASSLDSRNTEAFF. The DNA for the CDR3 is TGTGCCAGCAGCTTAGATTCCCGGAACACTGAAGCTTTCTTT. The chain combines TRBV7-9 with TRBJ1-1, with D unclear. The CDR3 runs 14 residues. Germline V gives CDR1 SEHNR, CDR2 FQNEAQ (reference sequence). Trimming took off 1 base at V and 1 base at J, with 7 bases between the two ends. Filled out from reference TRBV7-9 and TRBJ1-1, the complete variable domain reads DTGVSQNPRHKITKRGQNVTFRCDPISEHNRLYWYRQTLGQGPEFLTYFQNEAQLEKSRLLSDRFSAERPKGSFSTLEIQRTEQGDSAMYLCASSLDSRNTEAFFGQGTRLTVV.

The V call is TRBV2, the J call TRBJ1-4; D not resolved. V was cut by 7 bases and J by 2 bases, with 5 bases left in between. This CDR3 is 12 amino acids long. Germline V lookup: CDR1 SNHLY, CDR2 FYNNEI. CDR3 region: CASIGTNEKLFF. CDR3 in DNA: TGTGCCAGCATCGGGACTAATGAAAAACTGTTTTTT. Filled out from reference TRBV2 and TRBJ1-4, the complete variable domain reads EPEVTQTPSHQVTQMGQEVILRCVPISNHLYFYWYRQILGQKVEFLVSFYNNEISEKSEIFDDQFSVERPDGSNFTLKIRSTKLEDSAMYFCASIGTNEKLFFGSGTQLSVL.

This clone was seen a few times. This CDR3 reads CASSPSGGNSYGYTF. As DNA, the CDR3 is TGCGCCAGCAGCCCCTCAGGGGGCAATAGCTATGGCTACACCTTC. The chain carries TRBV4-1 and TRBJ1-2, with 8 bases fitting TRBD1. Germline CDR1 and CDR2: MGHRA and YSYEKL. V was pared by 4 bases and J by 4 bases, with 8 bases of the junction left unmatched. This CDR3 region has 15 residues.

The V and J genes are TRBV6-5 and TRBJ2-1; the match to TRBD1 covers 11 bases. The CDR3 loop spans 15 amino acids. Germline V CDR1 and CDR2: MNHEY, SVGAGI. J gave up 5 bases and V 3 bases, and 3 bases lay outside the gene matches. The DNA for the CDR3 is TGTGCCAGCAGTTATAGGGACAGGGGGGACAATGAGCAGTTCTTC. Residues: CASSYRDRGDNEQFF.

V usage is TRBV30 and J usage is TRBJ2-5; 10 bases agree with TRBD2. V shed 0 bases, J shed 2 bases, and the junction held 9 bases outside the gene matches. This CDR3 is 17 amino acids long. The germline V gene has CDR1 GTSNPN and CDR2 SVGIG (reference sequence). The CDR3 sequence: CAWSVLGTSAVQETQYF. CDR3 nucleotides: TGTGCCTGGAGTGTACTCGGGACTAGCGCCGTTCAAGAGACCCAGTACTTC.

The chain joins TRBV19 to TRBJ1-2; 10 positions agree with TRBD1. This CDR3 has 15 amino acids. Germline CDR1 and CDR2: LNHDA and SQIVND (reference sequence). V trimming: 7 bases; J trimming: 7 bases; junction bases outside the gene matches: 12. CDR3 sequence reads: CASNPGEDRGFGYTF. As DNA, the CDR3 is TGTGCCAGTAACCCAGGCGAGGACAGGGGGTTTGGCTACACCTTC.

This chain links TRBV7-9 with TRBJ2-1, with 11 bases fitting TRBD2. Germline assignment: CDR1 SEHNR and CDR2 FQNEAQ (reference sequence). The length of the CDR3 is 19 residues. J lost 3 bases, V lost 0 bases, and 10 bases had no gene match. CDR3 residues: CASSLAGGGTSGIYNEQFF. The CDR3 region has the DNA TGTGCCAGCAGCTTAGCGGGGGGAGGGACTAGCGGAATCTACAATGAGCAGTTCTTC.

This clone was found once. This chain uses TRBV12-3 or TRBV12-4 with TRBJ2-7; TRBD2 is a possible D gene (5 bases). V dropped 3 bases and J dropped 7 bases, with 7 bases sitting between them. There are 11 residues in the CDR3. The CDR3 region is CASSFSGEQYF. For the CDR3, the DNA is TGTGCCAGCAGTTTTTCGGGGGAGCAGTACTTC.

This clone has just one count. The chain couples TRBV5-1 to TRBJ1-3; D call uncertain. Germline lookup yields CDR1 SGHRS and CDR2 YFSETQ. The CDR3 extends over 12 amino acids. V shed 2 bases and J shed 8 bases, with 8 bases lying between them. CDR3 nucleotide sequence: TGCGCCAGCAGCTTTGAGGGAGACACCATATATTTT. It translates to CASSFEGDTIYF.

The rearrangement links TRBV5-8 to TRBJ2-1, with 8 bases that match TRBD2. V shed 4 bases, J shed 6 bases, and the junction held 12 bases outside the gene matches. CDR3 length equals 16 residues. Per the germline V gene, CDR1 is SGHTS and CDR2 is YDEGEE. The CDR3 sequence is CASSPAGGVPGNEQFF. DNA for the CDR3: TGTGCCAGCAGCCCCGCCGGGGGGGTTCCGGGCAATGAGCAGTTCTTC.

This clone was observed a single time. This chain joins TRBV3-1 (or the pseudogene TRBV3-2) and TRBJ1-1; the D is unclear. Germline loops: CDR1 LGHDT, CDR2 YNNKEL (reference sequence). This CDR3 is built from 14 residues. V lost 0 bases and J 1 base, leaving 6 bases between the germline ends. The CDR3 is CASSQDSTNTEAFF. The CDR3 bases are TGTGCCAGCAGCCAAGATAGTACGAACACTGAAGCTTTCTTT.

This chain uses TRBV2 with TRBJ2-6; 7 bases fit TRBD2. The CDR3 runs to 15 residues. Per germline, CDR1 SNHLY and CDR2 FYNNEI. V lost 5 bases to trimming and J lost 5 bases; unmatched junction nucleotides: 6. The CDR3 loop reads CASSQWGGRANVLTF. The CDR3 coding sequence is TGTGCCAGCAGTCAGTGGGGGGGTAGGGCCAACGTCCTGACTTTC.

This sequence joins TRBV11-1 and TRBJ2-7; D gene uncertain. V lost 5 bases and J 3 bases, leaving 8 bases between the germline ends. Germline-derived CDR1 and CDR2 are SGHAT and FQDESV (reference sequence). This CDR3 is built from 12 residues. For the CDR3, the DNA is TGTGCCAGCAGCCACAACTACTACGAGCAGTACTTC. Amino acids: CASSHNYYEQYF. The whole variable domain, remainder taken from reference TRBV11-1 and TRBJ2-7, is EAEVAQSPRYKITEKSQAVAFWCDPISGHATLYWYRQILGQGPELLVQFQDESVVDDSQLPKDRFSAERLKGVDSTLKIQPAELGDSAMYLCASSHNYYEQYFGPGTRLTVT.

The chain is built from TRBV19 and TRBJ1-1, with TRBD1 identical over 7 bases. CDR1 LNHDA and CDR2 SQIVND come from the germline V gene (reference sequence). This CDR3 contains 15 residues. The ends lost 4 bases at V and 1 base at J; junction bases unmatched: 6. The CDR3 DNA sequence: TGTGCCAGTAGTAGATCGACAGGGACGAACACTGAAGCTTTCTTT. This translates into CASSRSTGTNTEAFF.